This T cell receptor (beta chain) was recorded in a study of T cells in Graves' hyperthyroidism and ophthalmopathy. The CDR3 sequence is 14 residues long. Per germline, CDR1 KGHSH and CDR2 LQKENI. The V and J ends lost 5 bases and 7 bases respectively, with 17 bases between them. The TCR beta CDR3 regions underwent amplification using RNA transcripts as the source. The HTBI primer set was used in a first-round RT-PCR of the TCR CDR3. MiXCR was run by TCRdb on the multiplex PCR reads, yielding one entry per CDR3 protein. Of more than 350,000 distinct CDR3 sequences in the sample, about a sixth were seen once. The study based diagnoses on clinical symptoms, serum thyroxine and TRAb, thyroid ultrasound and orbital computed tomography.

The chain carries TRBV18 and TRBJ1-1, with D uncertain. This clonotype originated in a woman in her 30s with Graves' hyperthyroidism that later progressed to Graves' ophthalmopathy. The sample consisted of blood. The CDR3 region is CASSSSTGSDEAFF. DNA of the CDR3: TGTGCCAGCTCATCGTCAACGGGGAGTGATGAAGCTTTCTTT.